The clone carrying this TCR beta chain was counted once. The data were obtained in a study of blood T cell repertoires in COVID-19. Looking at the study overall: The origin of the acute and convalescent COVID-19 samples was the United States, Italy and Spain.

The CDR3 has 17 residues. The ends lost 5 bases at V and 2 bases at J; junction bases unmatched: 2. Germline-derived CDR1 and CDR2 are SSHAT and FNYEAQ (reference sequence). The table came from immunoSEQ multiplex PCR; TCRdb's copy has only in-frame clones and leaves some out. Here the sample spans roughly 290,000 clones, around 90% being singletons. Recruitment covered fewer than 25 US areas and drew participants whose ages spanned roughly 18 to 89 years. Cohort assignment relied on participant-reported clinical history. The TCR sequence derives from a woman in her late teens or twenties with acute COVID-19. The specimen was PBMCs or T cells enriched from blood (not recorded which). The rearrangement joins TRBV7-7 to TRBJ2-6; 14 bases align to TRBD2. The CDR3 reads CASSRGLAGAGANVLTF. Here the CDR3 DNA reads TGTGCCAGCAGCCGGGGACTAGCGGGAGCTGGGGCCAACGTCCTGACTTTC.